The 10 T cell receptor beta chains reported below all come from one sample, sequenced in a study of cytomegalovirus exposure and HLA in healthy donors. The PCR had 60 Vbeta and 13 Jbeta primers. Assay used: immunoSEQ multiplex PCR; TCRdb lists only in-frame clones, some missing. This sample has approximately 150,000 clones, with 75% to 80% found just once. The specimen sequenced was PBMCs. Source of these receptors: a man aged 40-49 years in good health and CMV-seropositive.

The DNA for the CDR3 is TGTGCCAGCTCGAAAACGGGGGGCTCGGGAAACACCATATATTTT. Amino acid sequence: CASSKTGGSGNTIYF. The V call is TRBV9, the J call TRBJ1-3, with D perhaps matching TRBD1 (6 bases). The CDR3 is 15 amino acids. V lost 7 bases to trimming and J lost 4 bases, with 18 bases between them. Germline lookup yields CDR1 SGDLS and CDR2 YYNGEE.

This clone was observed a single time. The rearrangement joins TRBV29-1 to TRBJ2-1; weak D call: TRBD2 (5 bases). Germline CDR1 is SQVTM and CDR2 is ANQGSEA. V was pared by 4 bases and J by 5 bases, with 15 bases between. CDR3 length: 14 amino acids. The CDR3 protein is CSVAARRRDNEQFF. The CDR3 DNA follows: TGCAGCGTTGCGGCAAGACGGCGGGACAATGAGCAGTTCTTC.

This clone was seen once. V is TRBV5-1 and J is TRBJ2-7; TRBD2 matches 8 bases. Trimming took 4 bases from V and 0 from J; bases not matched to a gene: 9. Germline assignment: CDR1 SGHRS and CDR2 YFSETQ. This CDR3 contains 16 residues. The CDR3 DNA sequence: TGCGCCAGCAGCGAATTTACTAGCGGCAGCTCCTACGAGCAGTACTTC. Encoded protein: CASSEFTSGSSYEQYF.

This rearrangement joins TRBV27 to TRBJ1-5, with unresolved D. Germline-derived CDR1 and CDR2 are MNHEY and SMNVEV (reference sequence). V was pared by 2 bases and J by 0 bases, with 8 bases between. CDR3 length: 15 residues. The CDR3 spells CASSLRGNSNQPQHF. In nucleotides, the CDR3 is TGTGCCAGCAGTTTAAGAGGGAATAGCAATCAGCCCCAGCATTTT.

There are a few counts of this clone. Additional DNA sequences in this sample encode the identical CDR3. The gene calls are TRBV27 and TRBJ2-1, with 7 bases lining up with TRBD1. Per the germline V gene, CDR1 is MNHEY and CDR2 is SMNVEV (reference sequence). The CDR3 contains 14 residues. V trimming: 5 bases; J trimming: 3 bases; junction bases outside the gene matches: 4. The CDR3 sequence is CASSGDRGYNEQFF. As DNA, the CDR3 is TGTGCCAGCAGTGGGGACAGAGGCTACAATGAGCAGTTCTTC.

The rearrangement joins TRBV9 to TRBJ2-1; TRBD1 agrees at 9 bases. The germline gives CDR1 SGDLS, CDR2 YYNGEE. V lost 3 bases, J lost 0 bases, and 7 bases stayed unmatched. The CDR3 covers 17 residues. In nucleotides, the CDR3 is TGTGCCAGCAGCGGCGGTCAACAGGGGGCCTCCTACAATGAGCAGTTCTTC. Protein product: CASSGGQQGASYNEQFF.

CDR3 amino acids: CASSYSSTSGIDTQYF. In DNA form, the CDR3 reads TGTGCCAGCAGTTATTCCTCGACTAGCGGGATAGATACGCAGTATTTT. This chain joins TRBV6-5 and TRBJ2-3; TRBD2 agrees at 11 bases. V shed 3 bases and J 5 bases; nucleotides not matched to a gene: 7. This CDR3 comprises 16 residues. The germline V gene has CDR1 MNHEY and CDR2 SVGAGI.

As for this clone: A junction boundary mismatches the germline segment, possibly from a read error. The gene calls are TRBV11-3 and TRBJ2-3; D uncertain. The CDR3 has 12 residues. Germline V gene data show CDR1 as SGHNT and CDR2 as YENEEA. CDR3 protein: CASSLPTDAQYF. CDR3 nucleotides: TGTGCCAGCAGCTTGCCCACAGATGCGCAGTATTTT.

The chain's CDR3 is CASSSGYWSSYEQYF. Here the CDR3 DNA reads TGTGCCAGCAGCTCGGGGTACTGGAGCTCCTACGAGCAGTACTTC. The chain links TRBV7-9 to TRBJ2-5, with D perhaps matching TRBD2 (5 bases). The closer fit of TRBJ2-7 to the DNA end suggests the J call may be wrong. Germline-derived CDR1 and CDR2 are SEHNR and FQNEAQ (reference sequence). The CDR3 is made up of 15 amino acids.

J is TRBJ1-5 and V is TRBV7-2, with 12 nucleotides matching TRBD1. The CDR3 spans 15 residues. CDR1 and CDR2 (germline): SGHTA, FQGNSA. V lost 3 bases and J lost 5; bases outside the gene matches: 2. CDR3 nucleotides: TGTGCCAGCAGCTTCGGGACAGGGGGCGATCAGCCCCAGCATTTT. Translating it yields CASSFGTGGDQPQHF.